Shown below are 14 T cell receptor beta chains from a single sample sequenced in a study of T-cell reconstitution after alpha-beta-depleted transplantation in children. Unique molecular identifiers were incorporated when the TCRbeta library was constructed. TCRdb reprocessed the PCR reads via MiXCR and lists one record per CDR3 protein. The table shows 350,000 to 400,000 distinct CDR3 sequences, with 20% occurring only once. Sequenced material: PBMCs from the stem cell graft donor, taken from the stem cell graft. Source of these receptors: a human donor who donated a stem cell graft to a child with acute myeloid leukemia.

DNA for the CDR3: TGCAGTGCTAGAGTTGGGACAGGGGGCGGCAATCAGCCCCAGCATTTT. This codes for CSARVGTGGGNQPQHF. The chain uses TRBV20-1 and TRBJ1-5; 12 bases agree with TRBD1. The CDR3 consists of 16 residues. Trimming removed 1 base from V and 2 bases from J; junction bases left unmatched: 3. CDR1 DFQATT and CDR2 SNEGSKA come from the germline V gene (reference sequence).

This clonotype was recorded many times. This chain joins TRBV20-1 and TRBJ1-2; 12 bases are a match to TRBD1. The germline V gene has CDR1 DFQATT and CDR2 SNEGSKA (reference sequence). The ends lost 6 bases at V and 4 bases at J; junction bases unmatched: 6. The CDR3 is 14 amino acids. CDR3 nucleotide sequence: TGCAGTGCCTCCGGGACAGGGGGCATCTATGGCTACACCTTC. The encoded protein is CSASGTGGIYGYTF.

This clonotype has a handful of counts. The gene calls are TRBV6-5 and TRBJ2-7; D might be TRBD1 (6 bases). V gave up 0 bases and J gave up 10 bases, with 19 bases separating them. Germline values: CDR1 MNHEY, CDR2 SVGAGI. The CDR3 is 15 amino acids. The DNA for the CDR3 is TGTGCCAGCAGTTACTCCCTGGACAGCGCGTCGAATCAGTACTTC. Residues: CASSYSLDSASNQYF.

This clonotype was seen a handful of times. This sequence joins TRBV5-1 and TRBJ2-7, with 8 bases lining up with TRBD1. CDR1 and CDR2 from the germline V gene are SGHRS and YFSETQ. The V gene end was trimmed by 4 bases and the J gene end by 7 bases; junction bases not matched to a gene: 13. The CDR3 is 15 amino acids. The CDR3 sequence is CASSEPDRGSWEQYF. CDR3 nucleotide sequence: TGCGCCAGCAGCGAACCCGACAGGGGTAGTTGGGAGCAGTACTTC.

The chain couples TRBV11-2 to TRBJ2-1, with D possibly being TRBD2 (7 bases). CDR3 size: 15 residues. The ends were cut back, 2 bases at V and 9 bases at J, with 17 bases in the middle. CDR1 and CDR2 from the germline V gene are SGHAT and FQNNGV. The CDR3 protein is CASSLSGTTGVEQFF. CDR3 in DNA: TGTGCCAGCAGCTTAAGCGGGACAACCGGAGTTGAGCAGTTCTTC.

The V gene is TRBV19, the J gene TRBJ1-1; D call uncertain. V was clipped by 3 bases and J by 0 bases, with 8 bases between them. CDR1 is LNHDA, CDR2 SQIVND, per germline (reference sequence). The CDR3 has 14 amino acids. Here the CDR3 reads CASSIHSLNTEAFF. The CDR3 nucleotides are TGTGCCAGTAGTATCCACAGTTTGAACACTGAAGCTTTCTTT.

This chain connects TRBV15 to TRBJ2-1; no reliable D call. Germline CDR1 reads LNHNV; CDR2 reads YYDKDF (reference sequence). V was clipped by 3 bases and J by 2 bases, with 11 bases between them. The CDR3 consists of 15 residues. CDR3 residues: CATSSDSLTYNEQFF. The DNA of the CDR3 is TGTGCCACCAGCAGCGACTCTCTAACCTACAATGAGCAGTTCTTC.

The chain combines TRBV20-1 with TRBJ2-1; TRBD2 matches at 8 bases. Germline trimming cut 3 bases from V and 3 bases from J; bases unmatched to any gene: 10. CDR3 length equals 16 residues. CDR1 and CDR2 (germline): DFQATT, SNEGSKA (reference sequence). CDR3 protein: CSARALLAGLYNEQFF. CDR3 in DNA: TGCAGTGCTAGGGCCCTCCTAGCGGGCCTCTACAATGAGCAGTTCTTC.

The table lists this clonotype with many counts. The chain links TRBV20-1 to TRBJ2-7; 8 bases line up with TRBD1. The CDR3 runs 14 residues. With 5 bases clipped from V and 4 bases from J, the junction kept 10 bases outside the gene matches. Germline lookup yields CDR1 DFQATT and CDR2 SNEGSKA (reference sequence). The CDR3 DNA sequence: TGCAGTGCTTACCAGGACAGGGCATCGTACGAGCAGTACTTC. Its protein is CSAYQDRASYEQYF.

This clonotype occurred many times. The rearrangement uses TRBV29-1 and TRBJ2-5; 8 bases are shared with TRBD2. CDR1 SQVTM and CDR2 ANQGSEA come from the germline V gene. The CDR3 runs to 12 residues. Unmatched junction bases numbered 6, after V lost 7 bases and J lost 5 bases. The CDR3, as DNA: TGCAGCGCCGCGACTAGCGAGGAGACCCAGTACTTC. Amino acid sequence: CSAATSEETQYF.

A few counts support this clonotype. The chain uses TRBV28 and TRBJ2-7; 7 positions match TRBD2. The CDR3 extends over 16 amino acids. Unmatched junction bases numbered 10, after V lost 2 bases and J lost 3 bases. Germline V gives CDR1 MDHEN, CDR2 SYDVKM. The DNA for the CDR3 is TGTGCCAGCAGTTTAATGCCGGGACTACGGGACTACGAGCAGTACTTC. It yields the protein CASSLMPGLRDYEQYF.

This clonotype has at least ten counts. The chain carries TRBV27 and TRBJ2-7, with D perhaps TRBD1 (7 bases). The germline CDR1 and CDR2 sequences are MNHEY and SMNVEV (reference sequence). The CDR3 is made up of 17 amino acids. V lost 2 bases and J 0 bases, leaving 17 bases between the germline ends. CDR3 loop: CASSLNRGSGYSYEQYF. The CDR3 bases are TGTGCCAGCAGTTTAAACAGGGGTAGCGGATACTCCTACGAGCAGTACTTC.

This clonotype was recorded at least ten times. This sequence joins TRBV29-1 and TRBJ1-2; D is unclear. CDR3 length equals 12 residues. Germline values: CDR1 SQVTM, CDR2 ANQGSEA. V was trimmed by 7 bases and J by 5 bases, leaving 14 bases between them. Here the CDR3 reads CSGAHRRYGYTF. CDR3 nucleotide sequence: TGCAGCGGGGCTCATCGCAGATATGGCTACACCTTC. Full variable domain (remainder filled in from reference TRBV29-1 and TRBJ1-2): SAVISQKPSRDICQRGTSLTIQCQVDSQVTMMFWYRQQPGQSLTLIATANQGSEATYESGFVIDKFPISRPNLTFSTLTVSNMSPEDSSIYLCSGAHRRYGYTFGSGTRLTVV.

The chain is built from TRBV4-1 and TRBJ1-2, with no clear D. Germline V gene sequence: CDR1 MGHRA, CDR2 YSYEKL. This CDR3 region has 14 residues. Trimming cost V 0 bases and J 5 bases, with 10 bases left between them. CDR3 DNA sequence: TGCGCCAGCAGCCAAGACGCCAGGAAGTATGGCTACACCTTC. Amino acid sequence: CASSQDARKYGYTF.